There are many counts of the clone carrying this T cell receptor (beta chain). Noted time point: before trial treatment. Every donor was treated with nivolumab, ipilimumab, aspirin, low-dose cyclophosphamide and also low-dose radiotherapy. This entry belongs to a study of low-dose radiotherapy and immunotherapy resistance in tumors. Study context: Intravenously given cyclophosphamide 200 mg/m2 followed a two-week schedule that placed each dose one day before radiation and immunotherapy.

The CDR3 length is 14 residues. The ends were cut back, 5 bases at V and 6 bases at J, with 16 bases in the middle. Germline V gene data show CDR1 as SGHTA and CDR2 as FQGNSA. First-strand cDNA relied on TRAV- and TRBV-specific primers spanning alpha and beta chains. It was with a constant-region primer and a V-primer adapter that TCRs were amplified over 20 PCR cycles. TCRdb fed the reads into MiXCR, producing one record per CDR3 protein. The top ten hold around 0.97% of the sample, which has 85,000 to 100,000 distinct CDR3 sequences, 8% to 10% seen once. The rearrangement links TRBV7-2 to TRBJ2-5, with a weak D call TRBD1 (5 bases). The specimen was PBMCs, collected before treatment. The sequence was obtained from a male donor with prostate cancer. The CDR3 DNA reads TGTGCCAGCAGCACCCGGACATCTGGGAAGACCCAGTACTTC. Protein sequence: CASSTRTSGKTQYF.